This entry concerns a single T cell receptor (beta chain). Its antigen is undetermined. From germline, CDR1 is MNHEY and CDR2 SVGEGT. This CDR3 comprises 17 residues. V was pared by 5 bases and J by 4 bases, with 12 bases of the junction left unmatched. With a J-beta primer mix and a sample-barcoded 5' primer, a second PCR ran about 6 to 11 cycles. The authors tagged each cDNA molecule using a template-switch adaptor with 12 random nucleotides. Each sample provided no less than 2.5 million CDR3-containing paired-end reads. TCRdb called the 5' RACE reads again in MiXCR, with one record for every CDR3 protein. The table includes fewer than 900,000 distinct CDR3 sequences, approximately 50% detected once. This entry comes from a study of blood T cells in healthy people across ages. Study results and limitations: Any changes in expanded clonotypes were possibly confounded, as donor CMV status remained unknown. Naive and antigen-experienced cells were not separated, limiting conclusive comparison.

The chain links TRBV6-2 or TRBV6-3 to TRBJ1-5; TRBD1 matches at 9 bases. The sequencing sample was made of blood. The sequence derives from an older woman in good health. The CDR3: CASSQAGTGLGNQPQHF. In DNA form, the CDR3 reads TGTGCCAGCAGTCAAGCCGGGACAGGGCTCGGGAATCAGCCCCAGCATTTT.